The sequence of this T cell receptor (beta chain) was determined in a study of OX40 agonist ivuxolimab in advanced cancers. Method: immunoSEQ multiplex PCR; TCRdb's copy keeps in-frame clones and lacks some. Of some 57,000 clones listed, approximately 81% are singletons. Prior autoimmune disease or systemic immunosuppression barred patients. General study points: Among expanded peripheral T cells, antigen specificity went undetermined. The study observed clonal expansion of CD4+ and CD8+ blood T cells by week 6 at 0.1 to 3.0 mg/kg.

On this clone: Its antigen is still unknown.

This TCR was recovered from an adult with an advanced solid tumor such as melanoma, head and neck, liver or kidney cancer. Sequenced here: CD4+ or CD8+ T cells sorted from blood, sampled in a trial of the OX40 agonist ivuxolimab.

The chain's CDR3 is CAWLRDRSTDTQYF. Here the CDR3 DNA reads TGTGCCTGGCTACGCGACAGGAGTACAGATACGCAGTATTTT. The J gene is TRBJ2-3, the V gene TRBV30; a possible D gene is TRBD1 (6 bases). This CDR3 is built from 14 residues. Germline values: CDR1 GTSNPN, CDR2 SVGIG (reference sequence). Deletions cut 5 bases from V and 3 bases from J, with 15 bases between.